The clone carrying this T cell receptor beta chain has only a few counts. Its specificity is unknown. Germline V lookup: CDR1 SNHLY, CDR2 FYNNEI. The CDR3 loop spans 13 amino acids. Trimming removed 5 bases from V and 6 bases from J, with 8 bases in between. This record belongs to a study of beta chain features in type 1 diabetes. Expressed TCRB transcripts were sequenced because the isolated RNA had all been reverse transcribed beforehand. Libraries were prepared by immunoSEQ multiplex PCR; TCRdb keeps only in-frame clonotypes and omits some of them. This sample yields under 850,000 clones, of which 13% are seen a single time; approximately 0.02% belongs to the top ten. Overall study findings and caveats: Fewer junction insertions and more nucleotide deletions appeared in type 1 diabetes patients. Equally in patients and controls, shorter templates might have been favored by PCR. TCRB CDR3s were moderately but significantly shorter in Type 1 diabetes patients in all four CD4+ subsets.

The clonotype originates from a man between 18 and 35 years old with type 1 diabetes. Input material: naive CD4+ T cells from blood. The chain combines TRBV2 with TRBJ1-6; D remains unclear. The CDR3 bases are TGTGCCAGCAGTCGGCGAGGTAATTCACCCCTCCACTTT. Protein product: CASSRRGNSPLHF.